A single sample is the source of the 15 T cell receptor beta chains below, sequenced in a study of T cells after posttransplantation cyclophosphamide. Measured with immunoSEQ multiplex PCR; TCRdb has only the in-frame clones, and not every one. This repertoire holds about 37,000 clones, and none appear only once. Sequenced input: PBMCs. The receptors originated from a man between 25 and 39 years old in good health and a related stem cell transplant donor.

Many counts were recorded for this clone. This chain uses TRBV9 with TRBJ2-1; 13 bases align to TRBD2. Germline CDR1 and CDR2: SGDLS and YYNGEE. The V segment lost 4 bases and the J segment 4 bases; nucleotides outside the gene matches: 8. This CDR3 region has 17 residues. CDR3 DNA: TGTGCCAGCAGCCCCCGGACTAGCGGGGGAGAATACAATGAGCAGTTCTTC. The encoded protein is CASSPRTSGGEYNEQFF.

This clone was seen repeatedly, ten times or more. The gene calls are TRBV9 and TRBJ1-1; 12 nucleotides match TRBD1. V lost 7 bases to trimming and J lost 2 bases; unmatched junction nucleotides: 15. Germline V gives CDR1 SGDLS, CDR2 YYNGEE. The CDR3 is 18 residues long. Here the CDR3 reads CASRGGTGGVWGNTEAFF. For the CDR3, the DNA is TGTGCCAGCCGCGGCGGGACAGGGGGCGTTTGGGGAAACACTGAAGCTTTCTTT. The full variable domain, its missing parts supplied by reference TRBV9 and TRBJ1-1, is DSGVTQTPKHLITATGQRVTLRCSPRSGDLSVYWYQQSLDQGLQFLIQYYNGEERAKGNILERFSAQQFPDLHSELNLSSLELGDSALYFCASRGGTGGVWGNTEAFFGQGTRLTVV.

This clone came up a few times. The rearrangement joins TRBV4-3 to TRBJ2-5; possibly TRBD2 for D (6 bases). There are 15 residues in the CDR3. V was shortened by 0 bases and J by 3 bases, with 11 bases between the two germline ends. Germline V gene lookup returns CDR1 LGHNA and CDR2 YSLEER. This CDR3 reads CASSQERGTEETQYF. The CDR3 nucleotides are TGCGCCAGCAGCCAAGAACGGGGGACCGAAGAGACCCAGTACTTC.

This clone was counted at least ten times. V is TRBV7-2 and J is TRBJ1-2; 8 nucleotides match TRBD1. The germline V gene encodes CDR1 SGHTA and CDR2 FQGNSA. The junction had 5 bases not matched to a gene; V was cut back by 2 bases and J by 6 bases. This CDR3 has 14 amino acids. CDR3 sequence (DNA): TGTGCCAGCAGCTTAAGCAGGGGGCATAATGGCTACACCTTC. Translated: CASSLSRGHNGYTF.

The chain has TRBV5-1 and TRBJ2-5; D remains unclear. The length of the CDR3 is 13 residues. V dropped 4 bases and J dropped 2 bases, with 9 bases sitting between them. Germline lookup yields CDR1 SGHRS and CDR2 YFSETQ. CDR3 in amino acids: CASSRQSQETQYF. The DNA for the CDR3 is TGCGCCAGCAGCAGACAATCACAAGAGACCCAGTACTTC.

This clone was seen at least ten times. This rearrangement joins TRBV7-2 to TRBJ2-1; TRBD2 aligns across 9 bases. CDR3 length: 15 amino acids. Germline lookup yields CDR1 SGHTA and CDR2 FQGNSA. Trimming took 3 bases from V and 7 from J; bases not matched to a gene: 7. CDR3 nucleotide sequence: TGTGCCAGCAGCTTTGAGCGGGGGGCGGGGAATGAGCAGTTCTTC. Translating gives CASSFERGAGNEQFF.

This clone was counted ten times or more. The chain uses TRBV19 and TRBJ2-7, with 8 nucleotides matching TRBD2. CDR3 size: 14 residues. CDR1 and CDR2 from the germline V gene are LNHDA and SQIVND (reference sequence). After removal of 5 bases from V and 0 bases from J, the junction contained 3 bases not matched to a gene. The CDR3 DNA follows: TGTGCCAGTAGTGCGGGGGGATTCTCCTACGAGCAGTACTTC. It specifies CASSAGGFSYEQYF.

This clone has at least ten counts. The rearrangement links TRBV5-4 to TRBJ2-7; 7 nucleotides match TRBD1. The CDR3 is 15 amino acids. The germline V gene has CDR1 SGHNT and CDR2 YYREEE (reference sequence). J lost 1 base, V lost 4 bases, and 8 bases had no gene match. The DNA for the CDR3 is TGTGCCAGCAGCCTGAGGGGGCGAGTTTCCTACGAGCAGTACTTC. Its translation is CASSLRGRVSYEQYF.

Many counts were recorded for this clone. The V gene is TRBV15, the J gene TRBJ1-6, with a weak D call TRBD1 (5 bases). In germline, CDR1 is LNHNV, CDR2 YYDKDF (reference sequence). The germline V and J ends were trimmed by 0 bases and 13 bases, with 16 bases remaining between them. The CDR3 is 15 residues long. The CDR3 protein is CATSREGQGGGPLHF. In DNA form, the CDR3 reads TGTGCCACCAGCAGAGAGGGTCAGGGAGGTGGGCCCCTCCACTTT. The whole variable domain, filled in from reference TRBV15 and TRBJ1-6, reads DAMVIQNPRYQVTQFGKPVTLSCSQTLNHNVMYWYQQKSSQAPKLLFHYYDKDFNNEADTPDNFQSRRPNTSFCFLDIRSPGLGDTAMYLCATSREGQGGGPLHFGNGTRLTVT.

Many counts were recorded for this clone. The chain joins TRBV7-6 to TRBJ1-1; possibly TRBD1 for D (5 bases). Germline-derived CDR1 and CDR2 are SGHVS and FNYEAQ. V shed 5 bases and J shed 1 base, with 17 bases lying between them. This CDR3 comprises 16 residues. CDR3: CASSDEGAGRNTEAFF. The CDR3 DNA is TGTGCCAGCAGCGATGAGGGTGCAGGGCGGAACACTGAAGCTTTCTTT.

This clone was picked up a small number of times. This rearrangement joins TRBV9 to TRBJ2-7; no firm D call. V lost 2 bases and J lost 6, with 6 bases in between. This CDR3 has 11 residues. The germline V gene encodes CDR1 SGDLS and CDR2 YYNGEE. The CDR3 DNA sequence: TGTGCCAGCAGCGTTGGCGGCGAGCAGTACTTC. This translates into CASSVGGEQYF.

This clone was recorded a few times. This rearrangement joins TRBV5-1 to TRBJ2-3; TRBD2 agrees at 9 bases. The V segment lost 4 bases and the J segment 1 base; nucleotides outside the gene matches: 4. The CDR3 sequence is 15 residues long. CDR1 and CDR2 (germline): SGHRS, YFSETQ. CDR3 protein: CASSQIAGGTDTQYF. The CDR3 DNA sequence: TGCGCCAGCAGCCAGATAGCGGGGGGCACAGATACGCAGTATTTT.

The chain uses TRBV15 and TRBJ2-7; 10 nucleotides agree with TRBD1. This CDR3 is 15 amino acids long. The ends lost 1 base at V and 5 bases at J; junction bases unmatched: 5. In germline, CDR1 is LNHNV, CDR2 YYDKDF (reference sequence). The CDR3 region is CATSRGDRGGHEQYF. The DNA of the CDR3 is TGTGCCACCAGCAGAGGGGACAGGGGTGGCCACGAGCAGTACTTC.

This clone has ten or more counts. The genes are TRBV28 and TRBJ1-6; 11 bases map to TRBD1. J lost 8 bases, V lost 6 bases, and 9 bases had no gene match. The CDR3 covers 16 residues. From germline, CDR1 is MDHEN and CDR2 SYDVKM. CDR3 amino acids: CASSPTGTGGYSPLHF. The DNA for the CDR3 is TGTGCCAGCAGCCCAACCGGGACAGGGGGGTATTCACCCCTCCACTTT.

The chain employs TRBV5-1 and TRBJ2-5; the match to TRBD1 covers 11 bases. The V gene's germline CDR1 is SGHRS and CDR2 YFSETQ. V shed 0 bases and J 5 bases; nucleotides not matched to a gene: 9. This CDR3 region has 17 residues. The CDR3 protein is CASSLGLRTGGEETQYF. CDR3 DNA sequence: TGCGCCAGCAGCTTGGGCCTTCGGACAGGGGGCGAGGAGACCCAGTACTTC.